The 17 T cell receptor beta chains below all came from one sample that was sequenced in a study of technical replicates of blood from several donors. Assay used: immunoSEQ multiplex PCR; TCRdb lists only in-frame clones, some missing. The table lists about 79,000 clones, 91% of them singletons, with roughly 0.37% in the top ten. Sequencing input: T cells isolated from PBMCs. Receptors were obtained from a human donor in good health. Some clones in this sample may be carry-over from other donors' samples.

The chain uses TRBV15 and TRBJ2-7; 10 bases are shared with TRBD1. J lost 3 bases, V lost 7 bases, and 9 bases had no gene match. Germline V gives CDR1 LNHNV, CDR2 YYDKDF (reference sequence). The CDR3 spans 15 residues. As DNA, the CDR3 is TGTGCCACCACTTCCCGGACAGGGGGTCTCTACGAGCAGTACTTC. It encodes CATTSRTGGLYEQYF. The entire variable domain, with the rest obtained from reference TRBV15 and TRBJ2-7, is as follows: DAMVIQNPRYQVTQFGKPVTLSCSQTLNHNVMYWYQQKSSQAPKLLFHYYDKDFNNEADTPDNFQSRRPNTSFCFLDIRSPGLGDTAMYLCATTSRTGGLYEQYFGPGTRLTVT.

The rearrangement uses TRBV27 and TRBJ1-1, with D perhaps matching TRBD1 (6 bases). Per the germline V gene, CDR1 is MNHEY and CDR2 is SMNVEV (reference sequence). CDR3 length: 14 residues. V lost 2 bases and J 3 bases, leaving 10 bases between the germline ends. CDR3 sequence: CASSLGGADTEAFF. The CDR3 region has the DNA TGTGCCAGCAGTTTAGGGGGGGCTGACACTGAAGCTTTCTTT.

The chain is built from TRBV30 and TRBJ2-1, with 9 bases lining up with TRBD1. Trimming at V came to 1 base and at J to 8 bases, leaving 9 bases not matched to a gene. This CDR3 has 15 amino acids. The germline V gene has CDR1 GTSNPN and CDR2 SVGIG (reference sequence). The CDR3 loop is CAWSAGTGSFHEQFF. The CDR3 bases are TGTGCCTGGAGTGCGGGGACAGGGAGCTTTCATGAGCAGTTCTTC.

This chain uses TRBV7-6 with TRBJ1-2; maybe TRBD1 (6 bases). Trimming stripped 3 bases from V and 10 bases from J, with 15 bases between. The CDR3 runs to 13 residues. The germline V gene encodes CDR1 SGHVS and CDR2 FNYEAQ. The CDR3 DNA sequence: TGTGCCAGCAGCTTTGGACAGACCTTTGACTACACCTTC. This encodes CASSFGQTFDYTF.

The chain is built from TRBV19 and TRBJ2-5; no definite D call. CDR1 is LNHDA, CDR2 SQIVND, per germline (reference sequence). The V and J ends lost 5 bases and 7 bases respectively, with 8 bases between them. The CDR3 runs to 11 residues. DNA of the CDR3: TGTGCCAGTAGTTCGTCGGGGACCCAGTACTTC. Its translation: CASSSSGTQYF.

This chain uses TRBV18 with TRBJ2-2, with TRBD2 identical over 15 bases. CDR3 length: 18 amino acids. The J segment lost 0 bases and the V segment lost 8 bases, leaving 7 bases of the junction unmatched. The germline CDR1 and CDR2 sequences are KGHSH and LQKENI. The CDR3 sequence: CASVPGLAGGSNTGELFF. The CDR3 nucleotides read TGTGCCAGCGTACCGGGACTAGCGGGAGGTTCGAACACCGGGGAGCTGTTTTTT.

The V call is TRBV20-1, the J call TRBJ2-7, with a weak D call TRBD1 (6 bases). The CDR3 has 11 amino acids. CDR1 DFQATT and CDR2 SNEGSKA come from the germline V gene (reference sequence). The V end was cut by 4 bases, the J end by 5 bases, with 9 bases between. The CDR3 region has the DNA TGCAGTGCTACGGACAGCCACGAGCAGTACTTC. Translating gives CSATDSHEQYF.

The chain joins TRBV14 to TRBJ2-7; D gene ambiguous. The CDR3 contains 12 residues. Trimming removed 3 bases from V and 5 bases from J, with 8 bases in between. Germline CDR1 is SGHDN and CDR2 is FVKESK. The DNA of the CDR3 is TGTGCCAGCAGCCACCCCGACAACGAGCAGTACTTC. Amino acids: CASSHPDNEQYF. Full variable domain (outside the CDR3, taken from reference TRBV14 and TRBJ2-7): EAGVTQFPSHSVIEKGQTVTLRCDPISGHDNLYWYRRVMGKEIKFLLHFVKESKQDESGMPNNRFLAERTGGTYSTLKVQPAELEDSGVYFCASSHPDNEQYFGPGTRLTVT.

This rearrangement joins TRBV6-4 to TRBJ2-7, with 10 bases lining up with TRBD1. The CDR3 has 13 residues. CDR1 and CDR2 (germline): MRHNA, SNTAGT. Trimming took 3 bases from V and 6 from J; bases not matched to a gene: 2. The CDR3 DNA follows: TGTGCCAGCAGTGAGGGACAGGGGCTCGAGCAGTACTTC. Translating gives CASSEGQGLEQYF.

The rearrangement links TRBV9 to TRBJ1-5, with 9 bases aligning to TRBD1. Germline loops: CDR1 SGDLS, CDR2 YYNGEE. The CDR3 runs to 15 residues. The V segment lost 0 bases and the J segment 6 bases; nucleotides outside the gene matches: 4. The CDR3 sequence: CASSVGDRVSQPQHF. In nucleotides, the CDR3 is TGTGCCAGCAGCGTAGGGGACAGGGTTAGTCAGCCCCAGCATTTT.

The rearrangement joins TRBV9 to TRBJ2-2; no reliable D call. Trimming removed 1 base at V and 4 bases at J, with 14 bases between. This CDR3 contains 16 residues. Germline-derived CDR1 and CDR2 are SGDLS and YYNGEE. DNA of the CDR3: TGTGCCAGCAGCGTAACCTCCTTTAGTGGCACCGGGGAGCTGTTTTTT. Residues: CASSVTSFSGTGELFF. The variable domain in full, completed from reference TRBV9 and TRBJ2-2, reads DSGVTQTPKHLITATGQRVTLRCSPRSGDLSVYWYQQSLDQGLQFLIQYYNGEERAKGNILERFSAQQFPDLHSELNLSSLELGDSALYFCASSVTSFSGTGELFFGEGSRLTVL.

The V call is TRBV27, the J call TRBJ2-7, with 14 bases fitting TRBD2. The CDR3 runs to 15 residues. V shed 7 bases and J 3 bases; nucleotides not matched to a gene: 5. Germline-derived CDR1 and CDR2 are MNHEY and SMNVEV (reference sequence). The DNA of the CDR3 is TGTGCCAGCACCGCCGGGACTAGCGGGAGCTACGAGCAGTACTTC. Protein sequence: CASTAGTSGSYEQYF.

Here the CDR3 DNA reads TGCGCCAGCAGCCAGACAGGGGGCAGACCTTACGAGCAGTACTTC. Its translation: CASSQTGGRPYEQYF. This rearrangement joins TRBV4-1 to TRBJ2-5, with 10 positions matching TRBD1. Judging by the DNA end, TRBJ2-7 fits better; the J call may be wrong. The CDR3 spans 15 residues. Per the germline V gene, CDR1 is MGHRA and CDR2 is YSYEKL.

The chain links TRBV4-3 to TRBJ2-1; 9 bases fit TRBD2. This CDR3 has 18 residues. Losses at the gene ends were 1 base for V and 0 bases for J; bases not matched to a gene: 7. In germline, CDR1 is LGHNA, CDR2 YSLEER. CDR3: CASSQGGGSGSSYNEQFF. CDR3 bases: TGCGCCAGCAGCCAAGGAGGGGGTAGCGGGAGCTCCTACAATGAGCAGTTCTTC.

V gene TRBV7-9 combines with J gene TRBJ2-7; 7 nucleotides agree with TRBD1. Trimming removed 5 bases from V and 2 bases from J; junction bases left unmatched: 6. The CDR3 covers 14 residues. Germline V gene data show CDR1 as SEHNR and CDR2 as FQNEAQ (reference sequence). CDR3 nucleotide sequence: TGTGCCAGCAGCCCCGGGGACAGACCCTACGAGCAGTACTTC. Amino acid sequence: CASSPGDRPYEQYF.

The chain employs TRBV6-5 and TRBJ1-1; the match to TRBD1 covers 7 bases. Germline V gene lookup returns CDR1 MNHEY and CDR2 SVGAGI. Germline trimming cut 2 bases from V and 3 bases from J; bases unmatched to any gene: 3. This CDR3 has 14 residues. Here the CDR3 DNA reads TGTGCCAGCAGTTACCAGGGGGAGTACACTGAAGCTTTCTTT. Translation gives CASSYQGEYTEAFF.

This chain connects TRBV11-2 to TRBJ2-5, with 9 bases fitting TRBD1. With 4 bases clipped from V and 9 bases from J, the junction kept 9 bases outside the gene matches. The CDR3 is 14 residues long. Germline V gene data show CDR1 as SGHAT and CDR2 as FQNNGV. CDR3 residues: CASSSNRGRMPQYF. CDR3 in DNA: TGTGCCAGCAGCTCCAACAGGGGGCGCATGCCCCAGTACTTC.